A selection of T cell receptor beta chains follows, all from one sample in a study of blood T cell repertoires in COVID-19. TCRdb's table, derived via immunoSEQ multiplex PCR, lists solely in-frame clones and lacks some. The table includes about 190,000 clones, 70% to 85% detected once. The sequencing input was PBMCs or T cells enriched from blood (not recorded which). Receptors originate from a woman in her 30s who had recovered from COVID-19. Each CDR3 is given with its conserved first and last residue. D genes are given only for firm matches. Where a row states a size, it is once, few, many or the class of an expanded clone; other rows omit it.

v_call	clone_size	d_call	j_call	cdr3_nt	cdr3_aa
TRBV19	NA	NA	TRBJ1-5	TGTGCCAGTAGTTATGTTGGGGCAGGGGAACAGCCCCAGCATTTT	CASSYVGAGEQPQHF
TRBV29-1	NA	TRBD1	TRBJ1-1	TGCAGCGTTGCACAGGGGTACCCTGAAGCTTTCTTT	CSVAQGYPEAFF
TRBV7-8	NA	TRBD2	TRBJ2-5	TGTGCCAGCAGCTCAGGGACTAGCGGGGGGCTGGGGCAAGAGACCCAGTACTTC	CASSSGTSGGLGQETQYF
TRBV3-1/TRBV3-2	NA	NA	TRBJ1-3	TGTGCCAGCAGCCATGGGAGCTCTGGAAACACCATATATTTT	CASSHGSSGNTIYF
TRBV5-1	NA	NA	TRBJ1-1	TGCGCCAGCAGCTTGGACGGCGGGGGCGCGGGGACTGAAGCTTTCTTT	CASSLDGGGAGTEAFF
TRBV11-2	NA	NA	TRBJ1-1	TGTGCCAGCAGCTTAGCAATCGGGGTACGTAGCACTGAAGCTTTCTTT	CASSLAIGVRSTEAFF
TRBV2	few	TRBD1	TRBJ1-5	TGTGCCAGCAGCCTGGACAGGGCTAATCAGCCCCAGCATTTT	CASSLDRANQPQHF
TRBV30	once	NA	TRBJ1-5	TGTGCCTGGAGTGGACTCCCCAATCAGCCCCAGCATTTT	CAWSGLPNQPQHF
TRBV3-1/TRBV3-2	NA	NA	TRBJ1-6	TGTGCCAGCAGCCAAGTACGGGATCCCTATAATTCACCCCTCCACTTT	CASSQVRDPYNSPLHF
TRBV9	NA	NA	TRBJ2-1	TGTGCCAGCAGCGTAATTGCAGGGGCGTACAACTCCTACAATGAGCAGTTCTTC	CASSVIAGAYNSYNEQFF
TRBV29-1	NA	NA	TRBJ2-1	TGCAGCGCAGCTAAGGCAGACACCTACAATGAGCAGTTCTTC	CSAAKADTYNEQFF
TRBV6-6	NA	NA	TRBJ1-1	TGTGCCAGCAGTTACCCCAGGGGAGCCAACACTGAAGCTTTCTTT	CASSYPRGANTEAFF
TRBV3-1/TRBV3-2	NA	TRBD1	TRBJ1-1	TGTGCCAGCAATCTGGGGGCAGGGGGAGGAACTGAAGCTTTCTTT	CASNLGAGGGTEAFF
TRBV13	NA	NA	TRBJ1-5	TGTGCCAGCAGCTTAGGGGCCCAGCCCCAGCATTTT	CASSLGAQPQHF
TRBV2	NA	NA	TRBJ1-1	TGTGCCAGCAGTGAAAGAGGGAGCTCACTGGATGCCACTGAAGCTTTCTTT	CASSERGSSLDATEAFF
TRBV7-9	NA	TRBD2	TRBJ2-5	TGTGCCAGCAGCTTAGGACTAGCGGGCCAAGAGACCCAGTACTTC	CASSLGLAGQETQYF
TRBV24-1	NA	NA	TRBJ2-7	TGTGCCACCAGTGATCCTAAACAGGGATCCTACGAGCAGTACTTC	CATSDPKQGSYEQYF
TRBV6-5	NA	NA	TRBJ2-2	TGTGCCAGCGCCACCAGGAGGGGCGCAGGCGGGGAGCTGTTTTTT	CASATRRGAGGELFF
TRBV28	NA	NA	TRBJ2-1	TGTGCCAGCAGCCGGACAAGCTCCTACAATGAGCAGTTCTTC	CASSRTSSYNEQFF
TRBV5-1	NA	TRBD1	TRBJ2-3	TGCGCCAGCAGTGGGGGCCACATCACAAGGACAGGGGAGGGTACGCGTGTAGATACGCAGTATTTT	CASSGGHITRTGEGTRVDTQYF
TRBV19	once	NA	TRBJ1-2	TGTGCCAGTAGTGACCCTCGGGGGAGTCCGAGGGGCTACACCTTC	CASSDPRGSPRGYTF
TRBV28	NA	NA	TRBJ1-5	TGTGCCAGCAGTCAGGGCGGCAATCAGCCCCAGCATTTT	CASSQGGNQPQHF
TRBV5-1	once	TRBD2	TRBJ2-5	TGCGCCAGCAGGGTCTCCGGGACTAGCGGGGAGACCCAGTACTTC	CASRVSGTSGETQYF
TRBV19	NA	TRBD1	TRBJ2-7	TGTGCCAGTAGTGGCCGGGACAGGGCCCACGAGCAGTACTTC	CASSGRDRAHEQYF
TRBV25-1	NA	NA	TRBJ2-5	TGTGCCAGCAGTGATGGGCCAGGACCGGGGAGGACAGAGACCCAGTACTTC	CASSDGPGPGRTETQYF
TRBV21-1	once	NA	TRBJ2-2	TGTGCCAGCAGCCGCTCTCGAGGGAGGGTCGACACCGGGGAGCTGTTTTTT	CASSRSRGRVDTGELFF